This entry lists 8 T cell receptor beta chains sequenced from one sample in a study. TCRdb passed the 5' RACE reads through MiXCR, listing each CDR3 protein once. Of tens of thousands of distinct CDR3 sequences in the sample, roughly 22% were seen once. Sequenced sample: memory CD4+ T cells sorted from a lymph node. Regarding subset: memory CD4+ T cells, CD4+CD45RO+CD25-. These receptors were taken from a female donor with breast cancer.

This clonotype has only a few counts. J is TRBJ2-2 and V is TRBV9; D not resolved. CDR1 and CDR2 from the germline V gene are SGDLS and YYNGEE. The V end was cut by 1 base, the J end by 3 bases, with 7 bases between. This CDR3 has 14 amino acids. The CDR3 DNA follows: TGTGCCAGCAGCGTATTTACGGACACCGGGGAGCTGTTTTTT. Its protein is CASSVFTDTGELFF.

The chain joins TRBV30 to TRBJ1-6, with 7 bases fitting TRBD1. The junction had 7 bases not matched to a gene; V was cut back by 5 bases and J by 9 bases. The CDR3 totals 13 residues. Germline values: CDR1 GTSNPN, CDR2 SVGIG (reference sequence). Here the CDR3 DNA reads TGTGCCTGGGACAGGGAGATTGGTTCACCCCTCCACTTT. This translates into CAWDREIGSPLHF.

Remarks on this clonotype: The junction does not match germline at one end; this may be a read error. The genes are TRBV6-6 and TRBJ2-3; possibly TRBD1 for D (5 bases). This CDR3 spans 16 amino acids. Germline lookup yields CDR1 MNHNY and CDR2 SVGAGI (reference sequence). The chain's CDR3 is CASSYGKGKGTDTQYF. The CDR3 bases are TGTGCCAGCAGTTACGGAAAGGGGAAGGGCACAGATACGCAGTACTTT.

The V call is TRBV27, the J call TRBJ1-2; no clear D gene. Germline V gene lookup returns CDR1 MNHEY and CDR2 SMNVEV (reference sequence). The CDR3 is 15 residues long. Trimming cost V 3 bases and J 0 bases, with 11 bases left between them. The CDR3 here is CASSLKPSANYGYTF. CDR3 in DNA: TGTGCCAGCAGTTTGAAGCCTTCAGCTAACTATGGCTACACCTTC.

The CDR3 protein is CASSEGHLNEKLFF. Here the CDR3 DNA reads TGTGCCAGCAGTGAAGGACACCTTAATGAAAAACTGTTTTTT. V usage is TRBV6-1 and J usage is TRBJ1-4; D remains ambiguous. This CDR3 comprises 14 residues. With 1 base removed from V and 4 bases from J, the gap between germline ends came to 7 bases. Germline CDR1 and CDR2: MNHNS and SASEGT.

Many counts were recorded for this clonotype. The V and J genes are TRBV12-3 or TRBV12-4 and TRBJ2-1, with 9 nucleotides matching TRBD2. This CDR3 has 15 amino acids. V was pared by 6 bases and J by 4 bases, with 7 bases of the junction left unmatched. The CDR3 nucleotides read TGTGCCAGCAGCTATAGCGGGAGTCTATACAATGAGCAGTTCTTC. Translated, it gives CASSYSGSLYNEQFF.

The chain couples TRBV12-2 to TRBJ1-5; TRBD1, the table's D call, lacks a check against the DNA. TRBV12-2 is tagged as a pseudogene. The CDR3 covers 17 residues. In DNA, the CDR3 is TGTGCAAGTCTCACATCCACCCTGACAGGGAGAGATCAGCCCCAGCATTTT. Residues: CASLTSTLTGRDQPQHF.

The genes are TRBV28 and TRBJ1-3, with a possible D match to TRBD1 (6 bases). V was trimmed by 8 bases and J by 0 bases, leaving 20 bases between them. Per germline, CDR1 MDHEN and CDR2 SYDVKM. CDR3 length: 17 residues. The CDR3 sequence: CASGTSGHRFSGNTIYF. The CDR3 bases are TGTGCCAGCGGGACGTCGGGACACCGCTTCTCTGGAAACACCATATATTTT.